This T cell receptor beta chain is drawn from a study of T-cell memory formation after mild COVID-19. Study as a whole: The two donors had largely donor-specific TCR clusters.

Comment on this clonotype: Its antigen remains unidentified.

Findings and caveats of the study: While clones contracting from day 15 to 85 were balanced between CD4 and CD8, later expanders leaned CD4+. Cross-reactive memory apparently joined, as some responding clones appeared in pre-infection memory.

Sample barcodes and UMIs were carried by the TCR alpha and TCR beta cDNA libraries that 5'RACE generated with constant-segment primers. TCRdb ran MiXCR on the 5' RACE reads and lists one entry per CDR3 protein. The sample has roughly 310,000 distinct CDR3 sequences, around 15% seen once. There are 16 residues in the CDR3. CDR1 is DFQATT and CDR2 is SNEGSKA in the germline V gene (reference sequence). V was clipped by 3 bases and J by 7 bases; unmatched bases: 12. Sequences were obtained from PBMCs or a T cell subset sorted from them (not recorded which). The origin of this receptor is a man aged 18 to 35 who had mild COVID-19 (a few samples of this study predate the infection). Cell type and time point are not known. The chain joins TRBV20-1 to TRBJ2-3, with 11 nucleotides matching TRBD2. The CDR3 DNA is TGCAGTGCTAGGCCTACGATAGCGGGGGGGCCGCATACGCAGTATTTT. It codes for CSARPTIAGGPHTQYF.